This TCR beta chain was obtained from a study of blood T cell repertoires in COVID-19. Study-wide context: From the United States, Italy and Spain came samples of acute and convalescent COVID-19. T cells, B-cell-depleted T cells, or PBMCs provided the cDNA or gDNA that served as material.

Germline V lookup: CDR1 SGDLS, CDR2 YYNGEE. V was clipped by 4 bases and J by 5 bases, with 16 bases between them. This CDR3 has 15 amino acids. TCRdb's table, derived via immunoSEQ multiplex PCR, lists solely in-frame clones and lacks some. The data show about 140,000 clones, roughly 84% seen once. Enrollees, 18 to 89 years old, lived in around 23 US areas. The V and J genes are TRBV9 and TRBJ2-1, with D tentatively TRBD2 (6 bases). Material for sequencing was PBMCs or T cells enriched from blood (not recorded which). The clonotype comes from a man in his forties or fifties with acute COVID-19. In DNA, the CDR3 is TGTGCCAGCAGCCCTTACGGGAGAGACGACAATGAGCAGTTCTTC. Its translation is CASSPYGRDDNEQFF.